Detailed here is one TCR beta chain. V dropped 5 bases and J dropped 10 bases, with 13 bases sitting between them. CDR1 is LGHDT and CDR2 is YNNKEL in the germline V gene (reference sequence). The CDR3 has 12 amino acids. MiXCR, applied by TCRdb to the 5' RACE reads, yields one record per CDR3 protein. This sample has around 470,000 distinct CDR3 sequences, with 20% found just once. The record originates from a study of T-cell memory formation after mild COVID-19. Sequenced input: PBMCs or a T cell subset sorted from them (not recorded which). The TCR comes from an adult woman who had mild COVID-19 (a few samples of this study predate the infection). Cell type and time point are not known. The chain combines TRBV3-1 with TRBJ2-3; maybe TRBD2 (6 bases). The DNA for the CDR3 is TGTGCCAGCAGCTTCCGCGGAGGGCCGCAGTATTTT. It encodes CASSFRGGPQYF.